This entry describes one TCR beta chain. Antigen: not known. Data came from immunoSEQ multiplex PCR; TCRdb stores just in-frame clones and leaves some out. The data contain some 120,000 clones, 70% to 90% of them singletons. The data belong to a study of T cell responses to AZD1222 COVID-19 vaccine. On the study more broadly: Both about-4-week and about-12-week second-dose recipients were combined. Overall study results and limits: Among spike-specific TCRs, nearly half reportedly target unmutated variant regions.

The CDR3 extends over 11 amino acids. Trimming removed 4 bases from V and 1 base from J, with 5 bases in between. The germline CDR1 and CDR2 sequences are GTSNPN and SVGIG (reference sequence). The origin of this receptor is an adult in good health. This material consisted of peripheral blood, taken on day 0 of AZD1222 vaccination. This rearrangement joins TRBV30 to TRBJ2-7; D is ambiguous. CDR3 residues: CAWTRSYEQYF. CDR3 bases: TGTGCCTGGACGCGATCCTACGAGCAGTACTTC.